This T cell receptor (beta chain) emerged from a study of technical replicates of blood from a handful of donors. TCRdb's table, derived via immunoSEQ multiplex PCR, lists solely in-frame clones and lacks some. The sample has tens of thousands of clones, around 94% seen once; the top ten hold 0.2% to 0.3%. The CDR3 totals 13 residues. CDR1 is SGHDT, CDR2 YYEEEE, per germline. V was shortened by 2 bases and J by 0 bases, with 6 bases between the two germline ends. The chain employs TRBV5-6 and TRBJ2-7; the D is unclear. Sequencing was carried out using T cells isolated from PBMCs. The receptor was derived from a human donor in good health. CDR3 nucleotides: TGTGCCAGCAGCTTTACGGGCTCCTACGAGCAGTACTTC. It codes for CASSFTGSYEQYF. Supplemented by reference TRBV5-6 and TRBJ2-7, the full variable domain reads DAGVTQSPTHLIKTRGQQVTLRCSPKSGHDTVSWYQQALGQGPQFIFQYYEEEERQRGNFPDRFSGHQFPNYSSELNVNALLLGDSALYLCASSFTGSYEQYFGPGTRLTVT.